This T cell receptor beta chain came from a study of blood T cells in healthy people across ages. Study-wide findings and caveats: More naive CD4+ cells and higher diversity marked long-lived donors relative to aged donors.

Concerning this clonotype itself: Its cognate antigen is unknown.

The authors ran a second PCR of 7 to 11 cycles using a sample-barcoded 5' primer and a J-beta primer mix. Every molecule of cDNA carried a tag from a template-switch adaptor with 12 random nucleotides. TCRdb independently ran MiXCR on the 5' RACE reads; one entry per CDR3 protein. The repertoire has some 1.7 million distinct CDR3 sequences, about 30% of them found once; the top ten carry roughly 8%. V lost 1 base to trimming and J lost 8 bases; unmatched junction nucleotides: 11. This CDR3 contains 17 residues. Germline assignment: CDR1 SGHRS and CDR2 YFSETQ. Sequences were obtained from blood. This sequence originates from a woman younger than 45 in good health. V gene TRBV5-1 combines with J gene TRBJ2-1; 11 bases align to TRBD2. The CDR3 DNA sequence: TGCGCCAGCAGCTTGCCTCCGGGACTAGCGGAGTACTATGAGCAGTTCTTC. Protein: CASSLPPGLAEYYEQFF.